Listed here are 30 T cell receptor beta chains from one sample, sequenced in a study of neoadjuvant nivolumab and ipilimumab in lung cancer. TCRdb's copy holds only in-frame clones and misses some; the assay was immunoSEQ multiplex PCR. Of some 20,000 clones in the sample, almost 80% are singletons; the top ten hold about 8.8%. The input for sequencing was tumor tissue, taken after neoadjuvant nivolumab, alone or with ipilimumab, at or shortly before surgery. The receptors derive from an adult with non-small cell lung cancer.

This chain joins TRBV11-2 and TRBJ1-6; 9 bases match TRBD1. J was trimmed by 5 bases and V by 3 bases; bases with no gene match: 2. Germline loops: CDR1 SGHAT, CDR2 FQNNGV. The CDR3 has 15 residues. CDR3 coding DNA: TGTGCCAGCAGCTTGGGACAGGGCAATAATTCACCCCTCCACTTT. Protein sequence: CASSLGQGNNSPLHF.

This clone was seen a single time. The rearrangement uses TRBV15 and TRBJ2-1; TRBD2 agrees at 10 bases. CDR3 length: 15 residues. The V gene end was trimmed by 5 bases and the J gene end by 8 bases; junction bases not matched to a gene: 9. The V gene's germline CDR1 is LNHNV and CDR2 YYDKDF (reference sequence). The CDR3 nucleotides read TGTGCCACCAGCGAGCCGGGACTAGCGAGCGATGAGCAGTTCTTC. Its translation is CATSEPGLASDEQFF. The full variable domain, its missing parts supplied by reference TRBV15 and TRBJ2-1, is DAMVIQNPRYQVTQFGKPVTLSCSQTLNHNVMYWYQQKSSQAPKLLFHYYDKDFNNEADTPDNFQSRRPNTSFCFLDIRSPGLGDTAMYLCATSEPGLASDEQFFGPGTRLTVL.

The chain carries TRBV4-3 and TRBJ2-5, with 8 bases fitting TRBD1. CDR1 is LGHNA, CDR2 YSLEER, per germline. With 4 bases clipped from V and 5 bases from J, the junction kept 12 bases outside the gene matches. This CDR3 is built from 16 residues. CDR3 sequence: CASSRIGPNRGETQYF. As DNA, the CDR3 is TGCGCCAGCAGCCGCATAGGCCCCAACAGGGGGGAGACCCAGTACTTC.

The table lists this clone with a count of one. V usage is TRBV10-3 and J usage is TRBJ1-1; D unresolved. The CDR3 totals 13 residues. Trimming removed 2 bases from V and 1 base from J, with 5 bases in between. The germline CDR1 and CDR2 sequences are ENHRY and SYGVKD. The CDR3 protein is CAISEQENTEAFF. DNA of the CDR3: TGTGCCATCAGTGAGCAGGAGAACACTGAAGCTTTCTTT.

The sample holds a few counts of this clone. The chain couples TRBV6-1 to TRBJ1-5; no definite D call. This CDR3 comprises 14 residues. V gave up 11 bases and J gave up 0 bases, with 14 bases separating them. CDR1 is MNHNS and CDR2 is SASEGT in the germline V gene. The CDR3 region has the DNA TGTGCCGGCTCTGTGGAATCTAGCAATCAGCCCCAGCATTTT. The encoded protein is CAGSVESSNQPQHF.

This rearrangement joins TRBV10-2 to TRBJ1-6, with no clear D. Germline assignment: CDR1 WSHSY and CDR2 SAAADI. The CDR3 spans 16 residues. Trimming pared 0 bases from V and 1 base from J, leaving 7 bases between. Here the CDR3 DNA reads TGCGCCAGCAGTGAGTCGCGGTTTTCCTATAATTCACCCCTCCACTTT. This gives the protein CASSESRFSYNSPLHF.

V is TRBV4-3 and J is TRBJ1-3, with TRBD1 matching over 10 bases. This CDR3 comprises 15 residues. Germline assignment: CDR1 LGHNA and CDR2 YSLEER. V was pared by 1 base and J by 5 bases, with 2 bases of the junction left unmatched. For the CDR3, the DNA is TGCGCCAGCAGCCAAGGGACAGGGGGTCGAAACACCATATATTTT. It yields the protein CASSQGTGGRNTIYF.

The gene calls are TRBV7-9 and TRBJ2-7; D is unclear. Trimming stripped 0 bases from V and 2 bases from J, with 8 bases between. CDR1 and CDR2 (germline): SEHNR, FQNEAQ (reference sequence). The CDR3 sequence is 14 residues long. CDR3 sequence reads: CASSLASTAYEQYF. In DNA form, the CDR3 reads TGTGCCAGCAGCTTAGCGTCAACCGCCTACGAGCAGTACTTC.

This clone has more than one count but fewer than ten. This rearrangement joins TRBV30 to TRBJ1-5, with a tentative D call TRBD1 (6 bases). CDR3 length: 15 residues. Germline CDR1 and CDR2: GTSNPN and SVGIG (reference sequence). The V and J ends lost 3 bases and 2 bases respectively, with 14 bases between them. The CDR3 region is CAWRSGGGRNQPQHF. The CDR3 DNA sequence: TGTGCCTGGAGAAGTGGGGGGGGCCGCAATCAGCCCCAGCATTTT.

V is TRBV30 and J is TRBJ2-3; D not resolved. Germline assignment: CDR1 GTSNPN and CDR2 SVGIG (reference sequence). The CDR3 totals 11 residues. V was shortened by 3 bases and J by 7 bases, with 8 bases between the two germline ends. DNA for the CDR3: TGTGCCTGGAGGACCTTTAATACGCAGTATTTT. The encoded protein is CAWRTFNTQYF.

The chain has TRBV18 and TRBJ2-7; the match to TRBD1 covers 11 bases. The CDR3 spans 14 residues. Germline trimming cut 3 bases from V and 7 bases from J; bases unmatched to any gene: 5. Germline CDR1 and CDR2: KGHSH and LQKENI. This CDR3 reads CASSPGQGEREQYF. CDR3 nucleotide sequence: TGTGCCAGCTCACCGGGACAGGGGGAGCGAGAGCAGTACTTC.

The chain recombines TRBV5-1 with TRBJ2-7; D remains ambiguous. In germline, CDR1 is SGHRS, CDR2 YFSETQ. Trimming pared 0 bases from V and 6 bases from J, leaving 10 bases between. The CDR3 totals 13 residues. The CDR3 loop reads CASSLAPEREQYF. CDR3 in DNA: TGCGCCAGCAGCTTGGCCCCAGAGCGCGAGCAGTACTTC. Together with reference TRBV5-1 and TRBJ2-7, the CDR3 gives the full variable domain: KAGVTQTPRYLIKTRGQQVTLSCSPISGHRSVSWYQQTPGQGLQFLFEYFSETQRNKGNFPGRFSGRQFSNSRSEMNVSTLELGDSALYLCASSLAPEREQYFGPGTRLTVT.

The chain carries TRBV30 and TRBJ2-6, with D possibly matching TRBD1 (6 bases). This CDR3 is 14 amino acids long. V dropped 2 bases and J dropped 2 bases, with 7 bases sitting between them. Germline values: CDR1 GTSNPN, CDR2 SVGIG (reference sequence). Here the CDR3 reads CAWSRTAGANVLTF. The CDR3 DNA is TGTGCCTGGAGTCGGACAGCTGGGGCCAACGTCCTGACTTTC.

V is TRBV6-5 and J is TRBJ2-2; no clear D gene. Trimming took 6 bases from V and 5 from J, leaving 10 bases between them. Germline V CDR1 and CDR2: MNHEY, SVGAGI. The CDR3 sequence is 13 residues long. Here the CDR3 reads CASRPRVTGELFF. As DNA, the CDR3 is TGTGCCAGCAGACCCCGGGTAACCGGGGAGCTGTTTTTT.

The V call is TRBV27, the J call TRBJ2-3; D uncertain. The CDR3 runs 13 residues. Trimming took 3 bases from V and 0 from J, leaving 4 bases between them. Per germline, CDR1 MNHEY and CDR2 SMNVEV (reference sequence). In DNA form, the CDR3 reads TGTGCCAGCAGTTTGATCAGCACAGATACGCAGTATTTT. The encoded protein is CASSLISTDTQYF.

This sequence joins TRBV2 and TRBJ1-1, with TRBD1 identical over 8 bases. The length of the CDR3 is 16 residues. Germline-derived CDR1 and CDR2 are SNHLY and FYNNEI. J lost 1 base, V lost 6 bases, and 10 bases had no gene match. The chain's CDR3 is CASRGTGPGRNTEAFF. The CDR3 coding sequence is TGTGCCAGCAGGGGGACAGGCCCCGGGCGGAACACTGAAGCTTTCTTT.

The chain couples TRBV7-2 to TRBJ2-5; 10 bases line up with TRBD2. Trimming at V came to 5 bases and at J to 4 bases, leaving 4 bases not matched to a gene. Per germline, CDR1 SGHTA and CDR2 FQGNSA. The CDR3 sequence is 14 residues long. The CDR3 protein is CASSRRTSGETQYF. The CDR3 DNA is TGTGCCAGCAGCCGACGGACTAGCGGAGAGACCCAGTACTTC.

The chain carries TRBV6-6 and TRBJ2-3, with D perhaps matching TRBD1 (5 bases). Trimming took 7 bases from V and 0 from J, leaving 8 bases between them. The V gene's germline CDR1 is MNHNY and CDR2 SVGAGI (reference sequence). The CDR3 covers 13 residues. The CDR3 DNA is TGTGCCAGCAAAAGGGGTAGCACAGATACGCAGTATTTT. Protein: CASKRGSTDTQYF.

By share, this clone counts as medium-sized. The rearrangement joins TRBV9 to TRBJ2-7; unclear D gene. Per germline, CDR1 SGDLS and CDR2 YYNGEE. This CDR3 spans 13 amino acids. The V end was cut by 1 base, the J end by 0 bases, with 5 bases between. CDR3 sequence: CASSVTDSYEQYF. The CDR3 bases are TGTGCCAGCAGCGTAACGGACTCCTACGAGCAGTACTTC.

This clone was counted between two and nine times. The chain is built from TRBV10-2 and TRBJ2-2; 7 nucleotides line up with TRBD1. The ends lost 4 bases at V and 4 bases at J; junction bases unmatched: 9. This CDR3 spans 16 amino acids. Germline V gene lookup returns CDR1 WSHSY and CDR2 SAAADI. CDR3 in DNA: TGCGCCAGCAGTGGTGTCACAGGGGCGGGCACCGGGGAGCTGTTTTTT. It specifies CASSGVTGAGTGELFF.

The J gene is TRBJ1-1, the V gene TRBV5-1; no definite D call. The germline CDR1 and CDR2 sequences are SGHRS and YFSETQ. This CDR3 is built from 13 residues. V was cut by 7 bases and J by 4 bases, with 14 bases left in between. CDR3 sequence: CASEAPGSTEAFF. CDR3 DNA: TGCGCCAGCGAGGCCCCGGGAAGCACTGAAGCTTTCTTT.

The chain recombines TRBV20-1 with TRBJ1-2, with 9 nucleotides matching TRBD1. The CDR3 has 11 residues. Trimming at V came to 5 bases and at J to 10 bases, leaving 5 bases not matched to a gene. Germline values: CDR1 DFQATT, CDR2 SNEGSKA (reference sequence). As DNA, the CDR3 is TGCAGTGCTGCCCGGACAGGGGCCTACACCTTC. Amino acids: CSAARTGAYTF.

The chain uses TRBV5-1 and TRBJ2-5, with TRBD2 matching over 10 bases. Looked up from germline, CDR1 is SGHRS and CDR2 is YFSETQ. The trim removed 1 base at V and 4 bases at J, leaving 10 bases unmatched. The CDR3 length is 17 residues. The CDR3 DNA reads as TGCGCCAGCAGCTTGCCAATGAGCGGGGGGGTTCGAGAGACCCAGTACTTC. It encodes CASSLPMSGGVRETQYF.

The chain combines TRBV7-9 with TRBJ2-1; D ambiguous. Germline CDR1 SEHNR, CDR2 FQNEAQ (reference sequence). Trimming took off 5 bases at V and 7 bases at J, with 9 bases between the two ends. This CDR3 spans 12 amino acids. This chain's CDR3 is CASSPSENEQFF. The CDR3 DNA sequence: TGTGCCAGCAGCCCATCCGAGAATGAGCAGTTCTTC.

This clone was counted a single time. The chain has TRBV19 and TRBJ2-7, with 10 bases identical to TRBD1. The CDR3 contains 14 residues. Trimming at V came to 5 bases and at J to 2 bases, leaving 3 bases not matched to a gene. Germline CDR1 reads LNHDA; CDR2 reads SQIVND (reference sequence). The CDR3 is CASSDRGHTYEQYF. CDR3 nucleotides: TGTGCCAGTAGTGACAGGGGGCACACCTACGAGCAGTACTTC.

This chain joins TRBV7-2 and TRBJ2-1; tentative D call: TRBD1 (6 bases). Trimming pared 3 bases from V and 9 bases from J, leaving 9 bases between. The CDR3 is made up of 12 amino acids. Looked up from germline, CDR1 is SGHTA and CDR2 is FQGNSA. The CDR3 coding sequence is TGTGCCAGCAGCTTTTGGACAGTTGAGCAGTTCTTC. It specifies CASSFWTVEQFF.

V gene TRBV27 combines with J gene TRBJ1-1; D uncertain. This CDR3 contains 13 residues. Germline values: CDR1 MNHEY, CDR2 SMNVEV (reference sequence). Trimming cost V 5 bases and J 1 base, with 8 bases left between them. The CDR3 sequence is CASSRRQNTEAFF. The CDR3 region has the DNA TGTGCCAGCAGTCGCAGACAGAACACTGAAGCTTTCTTT.

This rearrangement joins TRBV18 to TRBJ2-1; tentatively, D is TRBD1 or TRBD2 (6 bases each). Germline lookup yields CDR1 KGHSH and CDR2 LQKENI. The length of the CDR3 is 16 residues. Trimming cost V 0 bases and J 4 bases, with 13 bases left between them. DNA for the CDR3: TGTGCCAGCTCACCACCGGTCCGGGGGCCGTACAATGAGCAGTTCTTC. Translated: CASSPPVRGPYNEQFF.

The CDR3 loop is CASSTGTGVSQFF. The CDR3 nucleotides are TGTGCCAGCAGTACCGGGACAGGAGTTTCGCAGTTCTTC. The chain recombines TRBV2 with TRBJ2-1, with 8 positions matching TRBD1. V trimming: 5 bases; J trimming: 12 bases; junction bases outside the gene matches: 9. Germline CDR1 SNHLY, CDR2 FYNNEI. CDR3 length: 13 amino acids.

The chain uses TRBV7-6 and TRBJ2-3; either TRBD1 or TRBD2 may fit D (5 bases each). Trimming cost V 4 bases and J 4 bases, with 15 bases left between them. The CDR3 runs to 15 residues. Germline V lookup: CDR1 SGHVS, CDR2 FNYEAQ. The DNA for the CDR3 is TGTGCCAGCAGCTCGGCCTACGGGACGTCAGATACGCAGTATTTT. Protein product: CASSSAYGTSDTQYF. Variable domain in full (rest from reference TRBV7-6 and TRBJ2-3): GAGVSQSPRYKVTKRGQDVALRCDPISGHVSLYWYRQALGQGPEFLTYFNYEAQQDKSGLPNDRFSAERPEGSISTLTIQRTEQRDSAMYRCASSSAYGTSDTQYFGPGTRLTVL.